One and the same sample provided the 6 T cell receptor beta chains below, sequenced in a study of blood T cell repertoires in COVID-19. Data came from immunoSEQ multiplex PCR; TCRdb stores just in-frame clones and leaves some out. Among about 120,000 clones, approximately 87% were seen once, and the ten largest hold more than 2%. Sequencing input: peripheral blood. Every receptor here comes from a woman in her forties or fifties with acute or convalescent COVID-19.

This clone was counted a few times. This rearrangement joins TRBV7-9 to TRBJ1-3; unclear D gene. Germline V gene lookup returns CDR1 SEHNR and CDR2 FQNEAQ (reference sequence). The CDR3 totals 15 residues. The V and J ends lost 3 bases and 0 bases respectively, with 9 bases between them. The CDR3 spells CASSFTAISGNTIYF. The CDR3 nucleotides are TGTGCCAGCAGCTTTACAGCAATCTCTGGAAACACCATATATTTT.

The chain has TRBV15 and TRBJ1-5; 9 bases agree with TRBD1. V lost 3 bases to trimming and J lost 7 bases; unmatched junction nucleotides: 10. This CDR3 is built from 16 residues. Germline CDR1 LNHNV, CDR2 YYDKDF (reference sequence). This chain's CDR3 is CATSSKAGQGGQPQHF. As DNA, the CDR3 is TGTGCCACCAGCAGTAAGGCGGGACAGGGAGGACAGCCCCAGCATTTT.

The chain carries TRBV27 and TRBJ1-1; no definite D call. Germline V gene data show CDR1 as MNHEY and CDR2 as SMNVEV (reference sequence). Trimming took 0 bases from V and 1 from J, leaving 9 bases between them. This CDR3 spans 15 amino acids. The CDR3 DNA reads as TGTGCCAGCAGTTTATCGGGAGGAGAGAACACTGAAGCTTTCTTT. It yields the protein CASSLSGGENTEAFF.

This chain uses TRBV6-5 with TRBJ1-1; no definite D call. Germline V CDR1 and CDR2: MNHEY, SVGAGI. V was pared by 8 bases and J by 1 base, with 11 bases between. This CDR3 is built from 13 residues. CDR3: CASALQRNTEAFF. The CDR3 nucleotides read TGTGCCAGCGCTTTACAGAGGAACACTGAAGCTTTCTTT.

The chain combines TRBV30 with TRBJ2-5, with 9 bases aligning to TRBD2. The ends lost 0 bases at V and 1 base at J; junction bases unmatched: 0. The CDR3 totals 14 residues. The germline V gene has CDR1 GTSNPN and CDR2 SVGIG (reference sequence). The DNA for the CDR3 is TGTGCCTGGAGTGTAGCGGGGGGCCAAGAGACCCAGTACTTC. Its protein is CAWSVAGGQETQYF.

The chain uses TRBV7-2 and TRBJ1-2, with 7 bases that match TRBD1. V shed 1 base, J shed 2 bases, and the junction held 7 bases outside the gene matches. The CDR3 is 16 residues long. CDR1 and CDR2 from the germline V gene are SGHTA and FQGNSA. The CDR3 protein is CASSLDPGRGNYGYTF. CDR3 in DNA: TGTGCCAGCAGCTTAGATCCCGGCAGGGGGAACTATGGCTACACCTTC. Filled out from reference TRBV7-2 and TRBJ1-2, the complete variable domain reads GAGVSQSPSNKVTEKGKDVELRCDPISGHTALYWYRQSLGQGLEFLIYFQGNSAPDKSGLPSDRFSAERTGGSVSTLTIQRTQQEDSAVYLCASSLDPGRGNYGYTFGSGTRLTVV.